The entry below describes one T cell receptor beta chain. The antigen is unknown. MiXCR, applied by TCRdb to the RT-PCR reads, yields one record per CDR3 protein. The sample includes around 500,000 distinct CDR3 sequences, over 9.5% of them seen just once. Germline V gives CDR1 MNHNS, CDR2 SASEGT. This CDR3 comprises 13 residues. V was cut by 6 bases and J by 5 bases, with 12 bases left in between. This entry is derived from a study of response to subunit inactivated influenza vaccine. Study-level points and caveats: T cells newly recruited by each seasonal influenza vaccination are few, the authors suggested.

This clonotype was obtained from a man aged 50-60 years who received an inactivated influenza vaccine. The V gene is TRBV6-1, the J gene TRBJ2-3, with no clear D. The sequenced sample was PBMCs from blood, obtained roughly 6 weeks after vaccination. The CDR3 DNA sequence: TGTGCCAGCAGACCTCGACCCCAAGATACGCAGTATTTT. This gives the protein CASRPRPQDTQYF.